This T cell receptor (beta chain) was sequenced during a study of identifying expanded T cells in peripheral blood. General study points: Over approximately two and four weeks, about 15 and 19 clones changed, versus approximately 1.2 between replicates. Variance in clone template counts between roughly two-week samples significantly increased with total template count across all healthy donors.

No infections or other immune events were documented during collection. Some clones are missing from TCRdb's copy, which holds only in-frame ones; the method was immunoSEQ multiplex PCR. The top ten hold approximately 17% of the sample, which has approximately 58,000 clones, roughly four fifths seen once. Worth noting for this clone: The antigen is undetermined.

This clonotype was obtained from a person aged 18-70 years in good health. Sequences were obtained from blood.

The DNA for the CDR3 is TGTGCCAGCTCACCAAAACAGCGGGGTCAAGCCAATGAGCAGTTCTTC. This encodes CASSPKQRGQANEQFF. V is TRBV18 and J is TRBJ2-1; 7 bases are a match to TRBD2. The CDR3 sequence is 16 residues long. The germline gives CDR1 KGHSH, CDR2 LQKENI. The junction had 10 bases not matched to a gene; V was cut back by 2 bases and J by 6 bases.